A selection of T cell receptor beta chains follows, all from one sample in a study of cytomegalovirus exposure and HLA in healthy donors. Here immunoSEQ multiplex PCR was the method, and the copy in TCRdb shows in-frame clones only, minus some. The sample shows around 130,000 clones, more than 70% of them seen only once. Specimen: PBMCs. These TCRs come from a man aged 25-40 years in good health and CMV-seronegative. The CDR3 runs from the conserved cysteine through the conserved F or W. A D gene is named only where the DNA matches it firmly. Some rows have no size entry. The others give once, few or many, or a class for an expanded clone.

>-|TRBV18|18|-|TRBJ1-1
TGTGCCAGCTCACCACTTTTCCAATCTGGGGGGATGAACACTGAAGCTTTCTTT
CASSPLFQSGGMNTEAFF
>-|TRBV4-3|14|-|TRBJ1-5
TGCGCCAGCAGCCAAGAACAGGATAGCAAGCCCCAGCATTTT
CASSQEQDSKPQHF
>TRBD1|TRBV28|16|-|TRBJ2-2
TGTGCCAGCAGCCAAAGGGGGACAGGGGATAAGAGGGAGCTGTTTTTT
CASSQRGTGDKRELFF
>-|TRBV16|16|-|TRBJ2-7
TGTGCCAGCAGCCAATTCGTGTCCGCGCCGGGCTACGAGCAGTACTTC
CASSQFVSAPGYEQYF
>-|TRBV2|16|few|TRBJ2-2
TGTGCCAGCAGTGACAACACGCTGCCGAACACCGGGGAGCTGTTTTTT
CASSDNTLPNTGELFF
>TRBD1|TRBV2|13|-|TRBJ2-7
TGTGCCAGCGATAACAGGGGGATCGACGAGCAGTACTTC
CASDNRGIDEQYF
>TRBD1|TRBV27|14|-|TRBJ1-1
TGTGCCAGCAGGAGACAGGGGAAGAACACTGAAGCTTTCTTT
CASRRQGKNTEAFF
>TRBD1|TRBV4-1|20|-|TRBJ2-7
TGCGCCAGCAGCCAAGATCCCCCGGGACAGGTTGTTTATCGTGGTCTCGAGCAGTACTTC
CASSQDPPGQVVYRGLEQYF
>-|TRBV30|13|-|TRBJ2-1
TGTGCTCAAGCGGGCCCCTTCTACAATGAGCAGTTCTTC
CAQAGPFYNEQFF
>-|TRBV2|13|-|TRBJ1-5
TGTGCCAGCAGTGTGACTTGGAATCAGCCCCAGCATTTT
CASSVTWNQPQHF
>-|TRBV5-3|11|once|TRBJ2-7
TGTGCCAGAAGCACTAGCTACGAGCAGTACTTC
CARSTSYEQYF
>TRBD1|TRBV5-6|16|-|TRBJ1-4
TGTGCCAGCAGCTTCGCCACGAGGACAGGTGTAGGTCAACTGTTTTTT
CASSFATRTGVGQLFF
>TRBD1|TRBV5-4|17|-|TRBJ2-1
TGTGCCAGCAGCAAATACTTGACCGGGACAGGGGACGATGAGCAGTTCTTC
CASSKYLTGTGDDEQFF
>TRBD2|TRBV5-4|18|-|TRBJ2-2
TGTGCCAGCAGCTTGGTCGGAAGGGGAGGGCTAGTCACCGGGGAGCTGTTTTTT
CASSLVGRGGLVTGELFF
>TRBD1|TRBV19|15|-|TRBJ2-7
TGTGCCAGTAGTAAAAGGACAGGGGGCTCCTACGAGCAGTACTTC
CASSKRTGGSYEQYF
>TRBD2|TRBV9|14|-|TRBJ2-7
TGTGCCAGCAGCTCCGAGCGGGGCCTCTACGAGCAGTACTTC
CASSSERGLYEQYF
>-|TRBV2|14|-|TRBJ1-5
TGTGCCAGCAGCCGACAGGCGTACAATCAGCCCCAGCATTTT
CASSRQAYNQPQHF
>-|TRBV6-5|10|-|TRBJ1-3
TGTGTCTCGTCTGGAAACACCATATATTTT
CVSSGNTIYF
>TRBD1|TRBV10-3|14|-|TRBJ2-7
TGTGCCAGCCTTCCGGGACAGGGGGGCAACGAGCAGTACTTC
CASLPGQGGNEQYF
>-|TRBV25-1|14|-|TRBJ2-2
TGTGCCAGCAGTAGAGAGGGTTTCACCGGGGAGCTGTTTTTT
CASSREGFTGELFF
>-|TRBV14|13|-|TRBJ1-1
TGTGCCAGCAGCAAGGGGCTGAACACTGAAGCTTTCTTT
CASSKGLNTEAFF
>TRBD1|TRBV6-1|15|-|TRBJ2-7
TGTGCCAGCAGTGGGCTGGACAGGGGACTCTACGAGCAGTACTTC
CASSGLDRGLYEQYF
>-|TRBV6-5|13|-|TRBJ1-5
TGTGCCAGCCGAGGAGGGTGGGGACAGCCCCAGCATTTT
CASRGGWGQPQHF
>TRBD2|TRBV19|16|-|TRBJ2-7
TGTGCCAGTAGCCCTTATAGCGGGAAGGCCCCCTACGAGCAGTACTTC
CASSPYSGKAPYEQYF
>TRBD2|TRBV10-3|13|-|TRBJ2-2
TGTGCCACGAGCGGGAGGATGGCCGGGGAGCTGTTTTTT
CATSGRMAGELFF
>-|TRBV5-6|15|-|TRBJ2-7
TGTGCCAGCAGCCATGGTTGGCAGGCCTCGTACGAGCAGTACTTC
CASSHGWQASYEQYF
>-|TRBV7-3|13|once|TRBJ1-2
TGTGCCAGCAGCTTTATGGAGGGCTATGGCTACACCTTC
CASSFMEGYGYTF
>-|TRBV27|14|-|TRBJ2-5
TGTGCCAGCGGAGAACAGGGTGATCCAGAGACCCAGTACTTC
CASGEQGDPETQYF
>-|TRBV10-1|13|-|TRBJ2-3
TGCGCCAGCGCGCAGCGGGCAGCAGATACGCAGTATTTT
CASAQRAADTQYF
>TRBD2|TRBV2|14|-|TRBJ2-1
TGTGCCAGCAGTAGCGGGAGCTCTTACAATGAGCAGTTCTTC
CASSSGSSYNEQFF
>TRBD1|TRBV5-4|13|-|TRBJ2-5
TGTGCCAGCAACACCCAGGGGGAGGAGACCCAGTACTTC
CASNTQGEETQYF
>TRBD2|TRBV18|15|-|TRBJ2-7
TGTGCCAGCTCACCCTACGCGGGAGGGTATGACGAGCAGTACTTC
CASSPYAGGYDEQYF
>TRBD1|TRBV5-1|15|-|TRBJ2-2
TGCGCCAGCAGCAGGACAGGGTTGAACACCGGGGAGCTGTTTTTT
CASSRTGLNTGELFF
>TRBD1|TRBV6-6|16|-|TRBJ1-1
TGTGCCAGCAGTTACTTGGCAGGGGGGACGAACACTGAAGCTTTCTTT
CASSYLAGGTNTEAFF
>-|TRBV5-4|11|few|TRBJ2-7
TGTGCCAGCAGCTTGGGGGAGGAGCAGTACTTC
CASSLGEEQYF
>TRBD1|TRBV6-6|13|-|TRBJ2-7
TGTGCCAGCGCCACAGGGGGCTCCTACGAGCAGTACTTC
CASATGGSYEQYF
>-|TRBV6-5|14|-|TRBJ1-2
TGTGCCAGCAGTGAAAACGAACTAACCTATGGCTACACCTTC
CASSENELTYGYTF
>-|TRBV4-3|16|-|TRBJ1-1
TGCGCCAGCAGCCAAGAAAGAGCACTGATGAACACTGAAGCTTTCTTT
CASSQERALMNTEAFF
>TRBD1|TRBV19|14|-|TRBJ2-2
TGTGCCAGTAGGCCGGGACAGGGGATGGGGGAGCTGTTTTTT
CASRPGQGMGELFF
>-|TRBV7-9|16|-|TRBJ2-7
TGTGCCAGCAGCCCTACCTCCGGGATCCTGAGCTCCGAGCAGTACTTC
CASSPTSGILSSEQYF
>TRBD2|TRBV7-2|15|-|TRBJ2-3
TGTGCCAGCAGCAAAAGACTAGCGGGAGCAGATACGCAGTATTTT
CASSKRLAGADTQYF
>TRBD2|TRBV27|18|-|TRBJ2-3
TGTGCCAGCAGTTACGCGGGACTAGCGGAAGAAAGCACAGATACGCAGTATTTT
CASSYAGLAEESTDTQYF
>TRBD2|TRBV5-6|17|-|TRBJ2-1
TGTGCCAGCAGCAGAAAAGCGGGAGGGAGCTCCTACAATGAGCAGTTCTTC
CASSRKAGGSSYNEQFF
>TRBD1|TRBV18|15|-|TRBJ1-5
TGTGCCAGCTCCTCCGTGACAGGGCCTAATCAGCCCCAGCATTTT
CASSSVTGPNQPQHF
>-|TRBV7-2|15|-|TRBJ1-2
TGTGCCAGCAGCCCCGACGGGTTTTTTAACTATGGCTACACCTTC
CASSPDGFFNYGYTF
>TRBD2|TRBV4-3|15|-|TRBJ2-7
TGCGCCAGCAGCCAGCGGACTAGCGCCGCCTACGAGCAGTACTTC
CASSQRTSAAYEQYF
>-|TRBV19|16|once|TRBJ2-7
TGTGCCAGTAGTTCCATAGACAGGAGAGTAACGGGCGAGCAGTACTTC
CASSSIDRRVTGEQYF
>TRBD1|TRBV7-2|14|-|TRBJ2-7
TGTGCCAGCAGCTTAGGGGACAGGGACCGGGAGCAGTACTTC
CASSLGDRDREQYF
>TRBD1|TRBV27|19|-|TRBJ2-6
TGTGCCAGCAGTCACAAGACAGGGGGCTCCGTATCTGGGGCCAACGTCCTGACTTTC
CASSHKTGGSVSGANVLTF
>-|TRBV7-8|14|-|TRBJ2-5
TGTGCCAGCAGCTCCGTCGGGGGAGGAGAGACCCAGTACTTC
CASSSVGGGETQYF
>TRBD2|TRBV30|20|-|TRBJ2-6
TGTGCCTGGAGCGCGCCCCTAGCGGGAGGCTTTTTTGCTGGGGCCAACGTCCTGACTTTC
CAWSAPLAGGFFAGANVLTF
>-|TRBV7-9|11|once|TRBJ1-2
TGTGCCAGCAGCTTCGGGTATGGCTACACCTTC
CASSFGYGYTF
>-|TRBV23-1|18|-|TRBJ1-5
TGCGCCAGCAGTCACACCGGTCCCCACCCCCATAGCAATCAGCCCCAGCATTTT
CASSHTGPHPHSNQPQHF
>-|TRBV5-1|12|-|TRBJ2-7
TGCGCCAGCTCCCCCCCGGGCTACGAGCAGTACTTC
CASSPPGYEQYF
>TRBD2|TRBV7-2|16|-|TRBJ2-1
TGTGCCAGCAGCTGGTCCACCGGGACCGCGGGGGTCGGGCAGTTCTTC
CASSWSTGTAGVGQFF